These T cell receptor beta chains were read from a single sample in a study of regulatory T cells in long-lasting Graves disease. MiXCR was run by TCRdb on the multiplex PCR reads, yielding one entry per CDR3 protein. The repertoire consists of around 400,000 distinct CDR3 sequences, with roughly a sixth occurring once and the leading ten covering over 20%. The specimen was peripheral blood mononuclear cells (PBMCs), collected at new diagnosis, from a patient treated with antithyroid drugs. The receptor source for this set is a female donor with Graves disease. Each CDR3 is given with its conserved first and last residue. Each record gives: D gene, clone size, J gene, V gene, CDR3 protein, CDR3 DNA. D genes are given only for firm matches. Some rows have no size entry. The others give once, few or many, or a class for an expanded clone.

NA | NA | TRBJ2-3 | TRBV5-1 | CASSLFASENTDTQYF | TGCGCCAGCAGCTTGTTCGCGAGCGAGAACACAGATACGCAGTATTTT
TRBD2 | many | TRBJ2-3 | TRBV19 | CASSRMASGRTADTQYF | TGTGCCAGTAGTCGTATGGCTAGCGGGAGAACGGCAGATACGCAGTATTTT
TRBD2 | once | TRBJ2-3 | TRBV24-1 | CATSDFGSGGPPDTQYF | TGTGCCACCAGTGATTTCGGTAGCGGGGGGCCCCCAGATACGCAGTATTTT
NA | few | TRBJ1-6 | TRBV3-1 | CASSQDPSPLHF | TGTGCCAGCAGCCAAGATCCCTCACCCCTCCACTTT
NA | few | TRBJ1-1 | TRBV27 | CASSYSVMFTEAFF | TGTGCCAGCAGTTACTCGGTGATGTTCACTGAAGCTTTCTTT
NA | few | TRBJ1-1 | TRBV5-4 | CASSLWTGTEAFF | TGTGCCAGCAGCCTCTGGACTGGGACTGAAGCTTTCTTT
NA | many | TRBJ2-7 | TRBV7-2 | CASSPSTGSYEQYF | TGTGCCAGCAGCCCTTCGACAGGCTCCTACGAGCAGTACTTC
TRBD1 | many | TRBJ2-3 | TRBV5-1 | CASSNRDRVGGLRDTQYF | TGCGCCAGCAGCAACCGGGACAGGGTTGGAGGTCTGAGAGATACGCAGTATTTT
TRBD1 | many | TRBJ1-1 | TRBV5-1 | CASSDRTGAPGAFF | TGCGCCAGCAGCGACCGGACAGGGGCGCCCGGAGCTTTCTTT
NA | many | TRBJ2-7 | TRBV28 | CASSPGLNAPYEQYF | TGTGCCAGCAGCCCCGGACTGAACGCCCCCTACGAGCAGTACTTC
NA | many | TRBJ2-5 | TRBV7-9 | CASSQSGQETQYF | TGTGCCAGCAGCCAGTCGGGCCAAGAGACCCAGTACTTC
TRBD2 | few | TRBJ2-3 | TRBV4-1 | CASSQPGGTTDTQYF | TGCGCCAGCAGCCAACCCGGGGGGACCACAGATACGCAGTATTTT
TRBD2 | many | TRBJ2-3 | TRBV5-1 | CASSLAWTSGTKGDTQYF | TGCGCCAGCAGCTTGGCGTGGACTAGCGGGACTAAGGGAGATACGCAGTATTTT
TRBD1 | many | TRBJ1-2 | TRBV2 | CASTDRNYGYTF | TGTGCCAGCACGGACAGGAACTATGGCTACACCTTC